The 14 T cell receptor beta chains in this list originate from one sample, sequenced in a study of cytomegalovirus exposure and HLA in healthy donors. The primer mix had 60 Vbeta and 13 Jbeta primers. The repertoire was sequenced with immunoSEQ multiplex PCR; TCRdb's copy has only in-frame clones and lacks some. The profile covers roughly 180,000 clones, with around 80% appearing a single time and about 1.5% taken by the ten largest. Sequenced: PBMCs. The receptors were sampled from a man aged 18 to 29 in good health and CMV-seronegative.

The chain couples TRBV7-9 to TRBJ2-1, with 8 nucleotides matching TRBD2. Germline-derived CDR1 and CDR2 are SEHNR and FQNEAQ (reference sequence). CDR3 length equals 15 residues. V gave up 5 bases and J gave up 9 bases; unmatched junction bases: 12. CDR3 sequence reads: CASSQGPRGGVEQFF. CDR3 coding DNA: TGTGCCAGCAGCCAGGGCCCTCGGGGGGGGGTTGAGCAGTTCTTC.

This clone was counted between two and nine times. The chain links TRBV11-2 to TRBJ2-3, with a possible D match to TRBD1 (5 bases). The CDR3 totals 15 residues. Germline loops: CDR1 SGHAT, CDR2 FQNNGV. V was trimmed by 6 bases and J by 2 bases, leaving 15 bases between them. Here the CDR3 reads CASSLLGLTTDTQYF. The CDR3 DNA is TGTGCCAGCAGTCTGCTGGGGCTTACCACAGATACGCAGTATTTT. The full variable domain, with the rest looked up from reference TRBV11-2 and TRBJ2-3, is EAGVAQSPRYKIIEKRQSVAFWCNPISGHATLYWYQQILGQGPKLLIQFQNNGVVDDSQLPKDRFSAERLKGVDSTLKIQPAKLEDSAVYLCASSLLGLTTDTQYFGPGTRLTVL.

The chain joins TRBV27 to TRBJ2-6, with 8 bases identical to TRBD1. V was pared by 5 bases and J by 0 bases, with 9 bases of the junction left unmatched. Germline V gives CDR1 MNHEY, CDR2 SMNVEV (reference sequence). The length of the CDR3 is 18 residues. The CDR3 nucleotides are TGTGCCAGCAGTCCAAGGACAGGGTGGCCCTCTGGGGCCAACGTCCTGACTTTC. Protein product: CASSPRTGWPSGANVLTF.

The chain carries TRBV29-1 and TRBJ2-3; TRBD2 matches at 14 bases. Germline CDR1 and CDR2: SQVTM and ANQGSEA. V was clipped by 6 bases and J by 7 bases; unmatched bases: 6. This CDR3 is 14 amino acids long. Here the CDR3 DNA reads TGCAGCGTGGTGACTAGCGGGGGGGACCATACGCAGTATTTT. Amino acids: CSVVTSGGDHTQYF.

In DNA, the CDR3 is TGCGCCAGCAGCCAAGATCGAATGAATCTAGTCGGGGACACAGATACGCAGTATTTT. Protein sequence: CASSQDRMNLVGDTDTQYF. The rearrangement links TRBV4-3 to TRBJ2-3; D perhaps matches TRBD2 (5 bases). The CDR3 loop spans 19 amino acids. Per the germline V gene, CDR1 is LGHNA and CDR2 is YSLEER. V lost 0 bases and J 2 bases, leaving 21 bases between the germline ends.

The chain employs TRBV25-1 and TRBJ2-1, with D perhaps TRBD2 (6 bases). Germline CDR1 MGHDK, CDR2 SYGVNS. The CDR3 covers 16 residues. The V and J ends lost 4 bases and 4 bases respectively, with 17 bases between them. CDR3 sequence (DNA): TGTGCCAGCAGTGCCCCGGGTAGCGGAATTTACAATGAGCAGTTCTTC. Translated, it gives CASSAPGSGIYNEQFF.

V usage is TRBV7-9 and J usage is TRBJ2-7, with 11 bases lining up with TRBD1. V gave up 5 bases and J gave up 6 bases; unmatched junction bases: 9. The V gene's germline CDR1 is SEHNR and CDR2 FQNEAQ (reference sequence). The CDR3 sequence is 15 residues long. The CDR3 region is CASSRRDRGEFEQYF. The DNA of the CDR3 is TGTGCCAGCAGCCGCCGGGACAGGGGGGAGTTCGAGCAGTACTTC.

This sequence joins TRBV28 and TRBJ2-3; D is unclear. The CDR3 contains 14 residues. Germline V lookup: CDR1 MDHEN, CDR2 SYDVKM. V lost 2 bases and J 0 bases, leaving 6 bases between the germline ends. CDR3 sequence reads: CASSLPSSTDTQYF. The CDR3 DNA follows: TGTGCCAGCAGTTTACCTTCTAGCACAGATACGCAGTATTTT.

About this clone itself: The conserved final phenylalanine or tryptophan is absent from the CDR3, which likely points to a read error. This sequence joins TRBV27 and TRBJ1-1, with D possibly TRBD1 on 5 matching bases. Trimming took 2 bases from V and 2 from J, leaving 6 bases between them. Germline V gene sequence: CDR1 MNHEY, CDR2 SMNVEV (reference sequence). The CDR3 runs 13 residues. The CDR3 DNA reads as TGTGCCAGCAGTTTAGGGGCAAACACTGAAGCTTTCCTT. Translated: CASSLGANTEAFL.

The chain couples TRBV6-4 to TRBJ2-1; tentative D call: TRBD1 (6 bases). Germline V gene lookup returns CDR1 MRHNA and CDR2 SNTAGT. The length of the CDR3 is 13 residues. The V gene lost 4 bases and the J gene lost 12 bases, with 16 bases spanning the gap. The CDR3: CASSVVGGSLQFF. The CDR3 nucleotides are TGTGCCAGCAGTGTAGTAGGGGGAAGCTTGCAGTTCTTC.

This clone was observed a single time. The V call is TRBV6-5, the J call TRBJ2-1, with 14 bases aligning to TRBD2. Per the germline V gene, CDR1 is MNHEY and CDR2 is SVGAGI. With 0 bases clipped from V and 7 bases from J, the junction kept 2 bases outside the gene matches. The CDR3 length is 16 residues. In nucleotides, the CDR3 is TGTGCCAGCAGTTACTCGAGACTAGCGGGGGGGAATGAGCAGTTCTTC. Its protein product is CASSYSRLAGGNEQFF.

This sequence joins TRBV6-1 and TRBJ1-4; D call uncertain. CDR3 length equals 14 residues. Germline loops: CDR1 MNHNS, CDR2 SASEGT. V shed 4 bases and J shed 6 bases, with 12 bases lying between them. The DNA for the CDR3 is TGTGCCAGCAGTGTCGGAGGTAGAGATGAAAAACTGTTTTTT. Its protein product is CASSVGGRDEKLFF.

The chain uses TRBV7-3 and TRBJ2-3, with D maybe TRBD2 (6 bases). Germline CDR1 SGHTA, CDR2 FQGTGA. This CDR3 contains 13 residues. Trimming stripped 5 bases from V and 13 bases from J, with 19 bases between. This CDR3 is CASSVQAGRVKYF. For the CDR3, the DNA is TGTGCCAGCAGCGTCCAGGCGGGACGAGTCAAGTATTTT.

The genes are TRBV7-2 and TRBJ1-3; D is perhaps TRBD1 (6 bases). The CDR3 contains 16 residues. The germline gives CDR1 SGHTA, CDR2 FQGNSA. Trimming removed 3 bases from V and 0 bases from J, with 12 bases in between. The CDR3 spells CASSFVARGSGNTIYF. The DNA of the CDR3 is TGTGCCAGCAGCTTTGTTGCCAGGGGCTCTGGAAACACCATATATTTT. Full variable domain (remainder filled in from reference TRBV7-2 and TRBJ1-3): GAGVSQSPSNKVTEKGKDVELRCDPISGHTALYWYRQSLGQGLEFLIYFQGNSAPDKSGLPSDRFSAERTGGSVSTLTIQRTQQEDSAVYLCASSFVARGSGNTIYFGEGSWLTVV.